A selection of T cell receptor beta chains follows, all from one sample in a study of blood T cell repertoires in COVID-19. Profiling relied on immunoSEQ multiplex PCR, and the TCRdb table lists in-frame clones only, not all of them. Of a few hundred thousand clones in the sample, about 85% were seen once. The specimen sequenced was PBMCs or T cells enriched from blood (not recorded which). The receptors come from a woman aged 25-40 years who had recovered from COVID-19. The CDR3 runs from the conserved cysteine through the conserved F or W. Each record gives: clone size, J gene, V gene, D gene, CDR3 DNA, CDR3 protein. The D gene is left open where the match is weak. Rows may omit the clone size; those that give it use once, few, many or a size class.

>-|TRBJ1-2|TRBV10-1|TRBD1
TGCGCCAGCGACAGGGGGTACGGCTACACCTTC
CASDRGYGYTF
>-|TRBJ1-2|TRBV6-5|TRBD1
TGTGCCAGCATCCTAACCGGGACAGCCGGCTACACCTTC
CASILTGTAGYTF
>-|TRBJ1-1|TRBV7-3|-
TGTGCCAGCAGCCCGGGAGGGGATTACACTGAAGCTTTCTTT
CASSPGGDYTEAFF
>-|TRBJ1-6|TRBV11-2|TRBD1
TGTGCCAGCAGGCCGACAGGGGGTAATTCACCCCTCCACTTT
CASRPTGGNSPLHF
>-|TRBJ1-5|TRBV6-5|TRBD1
TGTGCCAGCCTTGGGACAGGAGGTCAGCCCCAGCATTTT
CASLGTGGQPQHF
>-|TRBJ2-3|TRBV29-1|-
TGCAGCGTTGAGAGGGCAGATACGCAGTATTTT
CSVERADTQYF
>few|TRBJ2-5|TRBV9|-
TGTGCCAGCAGCGTAGTTGGGGGGGGCCGACAAGAGACCCAGTACTTC
CASSVVGGGRQETQYF
>-|TRBJ2-7|TRBV18|-
TGTGCCAGCTCACCGGGGCCGGGCTCCTACGAGCAGTACTTC
CASSPGPGSYEQYF
>-|TRBJ2-1|TRBV10-2|-
TGCGCCAGCAGCCCCCGGGACTTATCCTACAATGAGCAGTTCTTC
CASSPRDLSYNEQFF
>-|TRBJ2-7|TRBV21-1|-
TGTGCCAGCAGCAAAGAAAGACCCCTTGACAGGGGGTCTGCCTACGAGCAGTACTTC
CASSKERPLDRGSAYEQYF
>-|TRBJ2-1|TRBV7-8|-
TGTGCCAGCAGCCCTACCGGGACTTCCCGCTTGAATGAGCAGTTCTTC
CASSPTGTSRLNEQFF
>-|TRBJ1-5|TRBV7-2|TRBD1
TGTGCCAGCAGCTTAGGACAGGGGCCGGATCCCTATAGCAATCAGCCCCAGCATTTT
CASSLGQGPDPYSNQPQHF
>-|TRBJ1-5|TRBV2|-
TGTGCCAGCAGTGCTGTCAGCGCCCAGCCCCAGCATTTT
CASSAVSAQPQHF
>-|TRBJ2-2|TRBV5-6|TRBD2
TGTGCCAGCAGCTCGATAGCGGGGGAGGACACCGGGGAGCTGTTTTTT
CASSSIAGEDTGELFF
>-|TRBJ2-7|TRBV2|TRBD1
TGTGCCAGCAGGAGGGGACAGAGTACCTACGAGCAGTACTTC
CASRRGQSTYEQYF
>once|TRBJ2-1|TRBV9|TRBD1
TGTGCCAGCAGAGCGACAGGGTGCTCCTACAATGAGCAGTTCTTC
CASRATGCSYNEQFF
>-|TRBJ2-2|TRBV18|-
TGTGCCAGCTCCCAAGGGGCGTCCGGGGAGCTGTTTTTT
CASSQGASGELFF
>-|TRBJ1-1|TRBV2|TRBD1
TGTGCCAGCAGTGCACAGGGGGCTACTGAAGCTTTCTTT
CASSAQGATEAFF
>-|TRBJ1-1|TRBV7-9|-
TGTGCCAGCAGCTTGAGTTTCGCAGGGTTGAACACTGAAGCTTTCTTT
CASSLSFAGLNTEAFF